One sample yielded the 32 T cell receptor beta chains listed below, sequenced in a study of OX40 agonist ivuxolimab in advanced cancers. TCRdb keeps only in-frame clones here, not all; method: immunoSEQ multiplex PCR. Of 55,000 to 70,000 clones detected, 84% appear once; the ten largest clones hold 2% to 2.5%. This sample comprised CD4+ or CD8+ T cells sorted from blood, obtained in a trial of the OX40 agonist ivuxolimab. Source of these receptors: an adult with an advanced solid tumor such as melanoma, head and neck, liver or kidney cancer.

The CDR3 spells CASSMETENTEAFF. CDR3 in DNA: TGTGCCAGCAGCATGGAGACAGAGAACACTGAAGCTTTCTTT. The gene calls are TRBV2 and TRBJ1-1; possible D gene TRBD1, 5 bases. Trimming pared 6 bases from V and 1 base from J, leaving 12 bases between. The CDR3 loop spans 14 amino acids. Germline V gene sequence: CDR1 SNHLY, CDR2 FYNNEI.

V and J are TRBV29-1 and TRBJ2-3; D unclear. V lost 3 bases, J lost 0 bases, and 4 bases lay in between. The CDR3 consists of 12 residues. CDR1 is SQVTM, CDR2 ANQGSEA, per germline. CDR3 nucleotide sequence: TGCAGCGTTGACAGCAGCACAGATACGCAGTATTTT. It translates to CSVDSSTDTQYF.

The chain combines TRBV18 with TRBJ2-7; 8 bases match TRBD1. Germline CDR1 reads KGHSH; CDR2 reads LQKENI. This CDR3 region has 14 residues. Germline trimming cut 1 base from V and 8 bases from J; bases unmatched to any gene: 7. CDR3: CASSPQGQEDKQYF. CDR3 DNA sequence: TGTGCCAGCTCACCACAGGGACAGGAGGATAAGCAGTACTTC.

The DNA for the CDR3 is TGTGCCTGGAGTGTACGCGGGTCCCGCGGGGGCAAAAACATTCAGTACTTC. Translation gives CAWSVRGSRGGKNIQYF. V is TRBV30 and J is TRBJ2-4; 7 bases align to TRBD2. The trim removed 0 bases at V and 3 bases at J, leaving 11 bases unmatched. Germline V CDR1 and CDR2: GTSNPN, SVGIG (reference sequence). This CDR3 has 17 amino acids.

The chain recombines TRBV7-9 with TRBJ1-1; no clear D. Germline assignment: CDR1 SEHNR and CDR2 FQNEAQ (reference sequence). The V gene lost 4 bases and the J gene lost 11 bases, with 11 bases spanning the gap. This CDR3 has 11 amino acids. The CDR3 nucleotides read TGTGCCAGCAGCTCGGGATTGGGGGCTTTCTTT. This codes for CASSSGLGAFF.

This clone was picked up a small number of times. The chain couples TRBV10-3 to TRBJ2-7; TRBD1 is a possible D gene (6 bases). CDR3 length: 13 amino acids. Germline assignment: CDR1 ENHRY and CDR2 SYGVKD. Trimming cost V 5 bases and J 3 bases, with 11 bases left between them. The CDR3 nucleotides read TGTGCCATCAGTTACAGGGATTACTACGAGCAGTACTTC. It specifies CAISYRDYYEQYF.

This chain links TRBV7-8 with TRBJ2-3; TRBD1 agrees at 8 bases. The germline CDR1 and CDR2 sequences are SGHVS and FQNEAQ. The CDR3 runs to 17 residues. V trimming: 5 bases; J trimming: 0 bases; junction bases outside the gene matches: 10. The CDR3 DNA sequence: TGTGCCAGCAGCCACACCCTCGGGACAGGAAGCACAGATACGCAGTATTTT. Protein: CASSHTLGTGSTDTQYF. Using reference TRBV7-8 and TRBJ2-3 for the parts outside the CDR3, the full variable domain is GAGVSQSPRYKVAKRGQDVALRCDPISGHVSLFWYQQALGQGPEFLTYFQNEAQLDKSGLPSDRFFAERPEGSVSTLKIQRTQQEDSAVYLCASSHTLGTGSTDTQYFGPGTRLTVL.

This chain joins TRBV20-1 and TRBJ1-2; no firm D call. Germline assignment: CDR1 DFQATT and CDR2 SNEGSKA (reference sequence). CDR3 length: 11 residues. Trimming pared 3 bases from V and 8 bases from J, leaving 10 bases between. For the CDR3, the DNA is TGCAGTGCTAGGGATAAGGTCGGCTACACCTTC. Its protein product is CSARDKVGYTF.

A few counts support this clone. The V gene is TRBV18, the J gene TRBJ2-1; D might be TRBD1 or TRBD2, each matching 5 bases. The CDR3 consists of 15 residues. V was clipped by 3 bases and J by 5 bases, with 14 bases between them. CDR1 is KGHSH and CDR2 is LQKENI in the germline V gene. As DNA, the CDR3 is TGTGCCAGCTCACCCTTTCGGGACCTCCACAATGAGCAGTTCTTC. It specifies CASSPFRDLHNEQFF.

The V and J genes are TRBV5-1 and TRBJ2-3; D is perhaps TRBD1 or TRBD2 (5 bases each). The germline gives CDR1 SGHRS, CDR2 YFSETQ. This CDR3 has 14 amino acids. The ends were cut back, 6 bases at V and 2 bases at J, with 13 bases in the middle. CDR3 amino acids: CASTPGTYTDTQYF. The CDR3 DNA follows: TGCGCCAGCACACCCGGGACGTACACAGATACGCAGTATTTT.

This chain links TRBV19 with TRBJ2-1; TRBD1 matches 7 bases. Germline CDR1 is LNHDA and CDR2 is SQIVND (reference sequence). The CDR3 spans 15 residues. The V and J ends lost 2 bases and 10 bases, in that order; junction bases with no gene match: 11. The CDR3 sequence: CASSITRRTGQEQFF. The CDR3 coding sequence is TGTGCCAGTAGTATAACCAGGAGGACGGGACAGGAGCAGTTCTTC.

This clone was picked up one time. The V and J genes are TRBV7-2 and TRBJ2-7; TRBD2 matches at 9 bases. The germline V gene has CDR1 SGHTA and CDR2 FQGNSA. J was trimmed by 2 bases and V by 5 bases; bases with no gene match: 7. The CDR3 extends over 15 amino acids. CDR3 residues: CASSSPGLAAYEQYF. The DNA for the CDR3 is TGTGCCAGCAGCAGTCCGGGACTAGCCGCCTACGAGCAGTACTTC.

The V call is TRBV15, the J call TRBJ2-2; D is ambiguous. V lost 1 base and J 4 bases, leaving 10 bases between the germline ends. The V gene's germline CDR1 is LNHNV and CDR2 YYDKDF (reference sequence). The CDR3 spans 15 residues. In nucleotides, the CDR3 is TGTGCCACCAGCAGAGTGGCCCAGAGCACCGGGGAGCTGTTTTTT. It codes for CATSRVAQSTGELFF.

The chain is built from TRBV27 and TRBJ2-7; D remains unclear. The CDR3 loop spans 9 amino acids. Trimming removed 8 bases at V and 3 bases at J, with 2 bases between. CDR1 is MNHEY, CDR2 SMNVEV, per germline (reference sequence). The CDR3 here is CASDYEQYF. The CDR3, as DNA: TGTGCCAGCGACTACGAGCAGTACTTC.

J is TRBJ2-3 and V is TRBV29-1; unclear D gene. This CDR3 contains 15 residues. Trimming took 8 bases from V and 4 from J, leaving 22 bases between them. In germline, CDR1 is SQVTM, CDR2 ANQGSEA. The CDR3 region is CSSSGFLHSPDTQYF. The CDR3 nucleotides are TGCAGCTCCTCCGGGTTCCTTCATTCTCCAGATACGCAGTATTTT.

The rearrangement uses TRBV11-2 and TRBJ1-3; no firm D call. With 1 base removed from V and 9 bases from J, the gap between germline ends came to 10 bases. Germline V gene lookup returns CDR1 SGHAT and CDR2 FQNNGV. The CDR3 is made up of 13 amino acids. As DNA, the CDR3 is TGTGCCAGCAGCTTAGCCCCCCAAGGCACCATATATTTT. It codes for CASSLAPQGTIYF.

This chain connects TRBV28 to TRBJ2-5; unclear D gene. The V end was cut by 7 bases, the J end by 5 bases, with 14 bases between. Germline V CDR1 and CDR2: MDHEN, SYDVKM. There are 13 residues in the CDR3. The CDR3 spells CASISPDQETQYF. CDR3 nucleotide sequence: TGTGCCAGCATCTCCCCCGATCAGGAGACCCAGTACTTC.

Only one count was recorded for this clone. The chain recombines TRBV9 with TRBJ2-3; D unresolved. V lost 4 bases to trimming and J lost 1 base, with 7 bases between them. The CDR3 has 13 amino acids. CDR1 and CDR2 from the germline V gene are SGDLS and YYNGEE. The CDR3 loop is CASSPERTDTQYF. The CDR3 DNA is TGTGCCAGCAGCCCAGAACGCACAGATACGCAGTATTTT.

The V gene is TRBV7-2, the J gene TRBJ1-2; D might be TRBD1 (5 bases). Germline V gene lookup returns CDR1 SGHTA and CDR2 FQGNSA. The CDR3 covers 14 residues. V was shortened by 0 bases and J by 7 bases, with 12 bases between the two germline ends. The CDR3 region is CASSLAVRAAGYTF. In DNA, the CDR3 is TGTGCCAGCAGCTTAGCTGTCAGGGCGGCTGGCTACACCTTC. The complete variable domain, with remaining parts taken from reference TRBV7-2 and TRBJ1-2, reads GAGVSQSPSNKVTEKGKDVELRCDPISGHTALYWYRQSLGQGLEFLIYFQGNSAPDKSGLPSDRFSAERTGGSVSTLTIQRTQQEDSAVYLCASSLAVRAAGYTFGSGTRLTVV.

The J gene is TRBJ1-5, the V gene TRBV18, with TRBD1 identical over 8 bases. CDR1 and CDR2 from the germline V gene are KGHSH and LQKENI. The CDR3 is 14 residues long. The junction had 3 bases not matched to a gene; V was cut back by 3 bases and J by 5 bases. DNA of the CDR3: TGTGCCAGCTCACCGGACAGGGAGGATCAGCCCCAGCATTTT. It yields the protein CASSPDREDQPQHF.

The CDR3 region is CASSVRQGRGQETQYF. The CDR3 DNA sequence: TGTGCCAGCAGCGTGCGGCAGGGTAGGGGACAAGAGACCCAGTACTTC. The chain joins TRBV11-1 to TRBJ2-5; possible D gene TRBD1, 5 bases. The germline V gene has CDR1 SGHAT and CDR2 FQDESV (reference sequence). The CDR3 sequence is 16 residues long. The V and J ends lost 5 bases and 2 bases respectively, with 18 bases between them. The variable domain in full, with the rest retrieved from reference TRBV11-1 and TRBJ2-5, is EAEVAQSPRYKITEKSQAVAFWCDPISGHATLYWYRQILGQGPELLVQFQDESVVDDSQLPKDRFSAERLKGVDSTLKIQPAELGDSAMYLCASSVRQGRGQETQYFGPGTRLLVL.

The chain has TRBV4-1 and TRBJ2-7, with a possible D match to TRBD1 (6 bases). V gave up 0 bases and J gave up 4 bases, with 10 bases separating them. The CDR3 has 14 residues. The V gene's germline CDR1 is MGHRA and CDR2 YSYEKL. The CDR3 loop is CASSQEVRGYEQYF. CDR3 sequence (DNA): TGCGCCAGCAGCCAAGAAGTAAGGGGGTACGAGCAGTACTTC.

The chain couples TRBV4-2 to TRBJ2-1, with 12 bases that match TRBD2. The CDR3 runs 17 residues. The junction had 9 bases not matched to a gene; V was cut back by 0 bases and J by 9 bases. CDR1 is LGHNA and CDR2 is YNFKEQ in the germline V gene. This CDR3 reads CASSQDLLAGGPGEQFF. CDR3 bases: TGTGCCAGCAGCCAAGATCTCCTAGCGGGAGGGCCGGGTGAGCAGTTCTTC.

This chain joins TRBV28 and TRBJ1-1, with 8 bases matching TRBD1. Trimming removed 7 bases from V and 1 base from J; junction bases left unmatched: 5. This CDR3 region has 14 residues. CDR1 and CDR2 from the germline V gene are MDHEN and SYDVKM. CDR3 sequence reads: CASTRQGQNTEAFF. For the CDR3, the DNA is TGTGCCAGCACTCGACAGGGGCAGAACACTGAAGCTTTCTTT.

This chain connects TRBV9 to TRBJ2-6; no clear D gene. The V end was cut by 3 bases, the J end by 0 bases, with 4 bases between. CDR1 SGDLS and CDR2 YYNGEE come from the germline V gene. This CDR3 has 14 residues. The CDR3 DNA reads TGTGCCAGCAGCGCAGGCTCTGGGGCCAACGTCCTGACTTTC. It is translated as CASSAGSGANVLTF.

Here the CDR3 DNA reads TGTGCCAGCTCAAGAGGGCCTGCAGGGGACACTGAAGCTTTCTTT. Translation gives CASSRGPAGDTEAFF. The chain uses TRBV18 and TRBJ1-1; maybe TRBD1 (6 bases). Trimming pared 5 bases from V and 3 bases from J, leaving 16 bases between. The CDR3 contains 15 residues. Germline loops: CDR1 KGHSH, CDR2 LQKENI.

The CDR3 spells CASTDGTNEKLFF. DNA for the CDR3: TGTGCCAGCACGGACGGGACTAATGAAAAACTGTTTTTT. This chain uses TRBV9 with TRBJ1-4; D remains unclear. From germline, CDR1 is SGDLS and CDR2 YYNGEE. The CDR3 is 13 amino acids. V lost 6 bases, J lost 2 bases, and 8 bases lay in between. The variable domain in full, with the rest retrieved from reference TRBV9 and TRBJ1-4, is DSGVTQTPKHLITATGQRVTLRCSPRSGDLSVYWYQQSLDQGLQFLIQYYNGEERAKGNILERFSAQQFPDLHSELNLSSLELGDSALYFCASTDGTNEKLFFGSGTQLSVL.

This chain joins TRBV27 and TRBJ1-4; D not certain. Trimming shortened V by 6 bases and J by 3 bases, and 14 bases separated the two germline ends. The CDR3 is made up of 15 amino acids. Germline V lookup: CDR1 MNHEY, CDR2 SMNVEV (reference sequence). The DNA for the CDR3 is TGTGCCAGCAGACACCTCGGGCGCGCTAATGAAAAACTGTTTTTT. It encodes CASRHLGRANEKLFF.

The rearrangement links TRBV9 to TRBJ2-1; 10 bases line up with TRBD2. V shed 0 bases and J 7 bases; nucleotides not matched to a gene: 4. Germline loops: CDR1 SGDLS, CDR2 YYNGEE. The CDR3 runs 15 residues. CDR3 nucleotide sequence: TGTGCCAGCAGCGTAGGGCCAGCGGGAGGGAATGAGCAGTTCTTC. This sequence encodes CASSVGPAGGNEQFF.

This sequence joins TRBV27 and TRBJ1-2; 7 bases are a match to TRBD1. After removal of 6 bases from V and 4 bases from J, the junction contained 8 bases not matched to a gene. Germline CDR1 and CDR2: MNHEY and SMNVEV (reference sequence). The CDR3 runs to 14 residues. Written as DNA, the CDR3 is TGTGCCAGCAGCCAACCGGGACAGACCTATGGCTACACCTTC. Translation gives CASSQPGQTYGYTF.

The genes are TRBV7-2 and TRBJ1-1; unclear D gene. CDR1 is SGHTA and CDR2 is FQGNSA in the germline V gene. The V end was cut by 2 bases, the J end by 2 bases, with 6 bases between. The CDR3 extends over 13 amino acids. The CDR3 here is CASSLPLNTEAFF. DNA for the CDR3: TGTGCCAGCAGCTTACCTCTAAACACTGAAGCTTTCTTT.

The CDR3 is CASSEGGGWGNTIYF. The CDR3 DNA reads TGTGCCAGCAGCGAGGGAGGGGGCTGGGGAAACACCATATATTTT. The J gene is TRBJ1-3, the V gene TRBV25-1, with 7 bases lining up with TRBD1. The germline CDR1 and CDR2 sequences are MGHDK and SYGVNS. This CDR3 is built from 15 residues. V shed 6 bases, J shed 4 bases, and the junction held 9 bases outside the gene matches. Variable domain in full (rest from reference TRBV25-1 and TRBJ1-3): EADIYQTPRYLVIGTGKKITLECSQTMGHDKMYWYQQDPGMELHLIHYSYGVNSTEKGDLSSESTVSRIRTEHFPLTLESARPSHTSQYLCASSEGGGWGNTIYFGEGSWLTVV.